This T cell receptor (beta chain) came from a study of T-cell reconstitution after alpha-beta-depleted transplantation in children. Points from the study as a whole: In some patients, recipient T cells and intrathymic progenitors surviving conditioning explained high day-60 diversity. Among T cells one year after transplant, newly produced cells accounted for most counts and diversity. Several hundred expanded graft clones reportedly supplied alpha-beta T cells about two months after transplant.

Unique molecular identifiers tagged the TCRbeta library. One entry per CDR3 protein, called by TCRdb with MiXCR from the PCR reads. The table records 540,000 or so distinct CDR3 sequences, roughly 23% of them present only once. The V and J ends lost 0 bases and 7 bases, in that order; junction bases with no gene match: 0. This CDR3 region has 13 residues. The germline CDR1 and CDR2 sequences are SGDLS and YYNGEE. In its sample, this clonotype was seen many times. The antigen is not known. The J gene is TRBJ2-2, the V gene TRBV9, with 7 positions matching TRBD2. This TCR came from a boy less than two years old who had a stem cell transplant for acute myeloid leukemia, so the T cells may come from the graft donor. The source was PBMCs, mostly from graft donor cells, collected 360 days after TCRalphabeta/CD19-depleted stem cell transplant. The CDR3 DNA reads as TGTGCCAGCAGCGTAGCTAGCGGCGGGGAGCTGTTTTTT. This encodes CASSVASGGELFF.